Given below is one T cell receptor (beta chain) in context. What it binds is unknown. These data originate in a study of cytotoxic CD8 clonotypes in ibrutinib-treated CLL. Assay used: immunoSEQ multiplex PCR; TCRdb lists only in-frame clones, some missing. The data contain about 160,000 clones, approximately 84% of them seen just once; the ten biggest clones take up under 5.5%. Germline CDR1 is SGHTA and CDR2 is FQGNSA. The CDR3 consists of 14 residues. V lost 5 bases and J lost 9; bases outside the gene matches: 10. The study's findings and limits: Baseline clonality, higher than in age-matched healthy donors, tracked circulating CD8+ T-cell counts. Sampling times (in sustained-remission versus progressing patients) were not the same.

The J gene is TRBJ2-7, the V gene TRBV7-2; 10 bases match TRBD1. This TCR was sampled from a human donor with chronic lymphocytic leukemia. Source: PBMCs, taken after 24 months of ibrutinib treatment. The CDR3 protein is CASSGDRGWTAQYF. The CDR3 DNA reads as TGTGCCAGCAGCGGGGACAGGGGCTGGACGGCGCAGTACTTC.